Following are 26 T cell receptor beta chains from one sample sequenced in a study of post-analysis software for immune sequencing data (dated by TCRdb to between 2015 and 2016). What these receptors recognize is not known. Libraries came from PCR. TCRdb lists the instrument as Illumina HiSeq 2500. To reduce PCR and sequencing biases, unique molecular identifiers were built into the TCR beta cDNA libraries. TCRdb reprocessing: public reads trimmed at Q25 with fastp, clones called with MiXCR, in-frame beta chains kept. Here each entry gathers all rows of one CDR3 protein and keeps the most common genes and DNA. Here the sample has about 500,000 distinct CDR3 sequences; 45% occur a single time. Jointly, the top ten make up about an eighth of the sample. Overall study results and their limits: Patients showed significantly higher frequencies than controls for five TRBV segments, among them TRBV5-6, TRBV5-1 and TRBV20-1.

The specimen sequenced was blood. Receptors were obtained from a girl aged 10 to 17 with multiple sclerosis.

The chain is built from TRBV6-5 and TRBJ2-5; 13 bases line up with TRBD2. Trimming cost V 5 bases and J 6 bases; bases outside gene matches: 6. Germline CDR1 MNHEY, CDR2 SVGAGI. The CDR3 loop spans 15 amino acids. The CDR3 coding sequence is TGTGCCAGCAGTCGACTAGCGGGAGGACGGAAGACCCAGTACTTC. It is translated as CASSRLAGGRKTQYF.

The chain recombines TRBV20-1 with TRBJ2-7; 10 bases align to TRBD1. This CDR3 is built from 15 residues. CDR1 and CDR2 (germline): DFQATT, SNEGSKA (reference sequence). V dropped 0 bases and J dropped 4; count of bases not matched to a gene: 6. For the CDR3, the DNA is TGCAGTGCTAGAGATTTAGGGGACAGGGGATACGAGCAGTACTTC. Translated, it gives CSARDLGDRGYEQYF.

The V and J genes are TRBV20-1 and TRBJ2-1; 7 bases agree with TRBD1. The V and J ends lost 6 bases and 10 bases, in that order; junction bases with no gene match: 12. Germline CDR1 reads DFQATT; CDR2 reads SNEGSKA (reference sequence). The CDR3 is 13 residues long. The DNA of the CDR3 is TGCAGTGCAAAAAAGACAGGGCCGAGGGAGCAGTTCTTC. It yields the protein CSAKKTGPREQFF.

This clonotype is categorized as medium-sized. The chain links TRBV2 to TRBJ2-1, with D perhaps given as TRBD1 or TRBD2 (5 bases each). Trimming pared 8 bases from V and 3 bases from J, leaving 20 bases between. The CDR3 length is 16 residues. Germline V gives CDR1 SNHLY, CDR2 FYNNEI. CDR3 sequence: CASRDPSGRDYNEQFF. CDR3 DNA sequence: TGTGCCAGCCGCGATCCCTCGGGACGAGACTACAATGAGCAGTTCTTC.

The V and J genes are TRBV28 and TRBJ1-2, with 8 nucleotides matching TRBD1. CDR1 is MDHEN, CDR2 SYDVKM, per germline. The trim removed 3 bases at V and 4 bases at J, leaving 7 bases unmatched. The CDR3 covers 15 residues. CDR3 DNA: TGTGCCAGCAGTTTGGGGACAGGTGCCTTCTATGGCTACACCTTC. Translation gives CASSLGTGAFYGYTF.

The V gene is TRBV5-5, the J gene TRBJ2-4; 9 bases map to TRBD2. The DNA end is more similar to TRBJ2-7, so the J call may be wrong. The CDR3 consists of 18 residues. Germline assignment: CDR1 SGHKS and CDR2 YYEKEE (reference sequence). In DNA form, the CDR3 reads TGTGCCAGCAGCTTACGGTACAGCATAGCGGGAGTTCGGAGCGAGCAGTACTTC. Translating gives CASSLRYSIAGVRSEQYF.

The V and J genes are TRBV29-1 and TRBJ2-5; 7 bases match TRBD2. Near its end, the DNA agrees better with TRBJ2-7, so the J call may be wrong. Germline CDR1 and CDR2: SQVTM and ANQGSEA. The CDR3 spans 14 residues. The CDR3 region has the DNA TGCAGCGTTGGAGGGAGGGCCTCGGGAAACGAGCAGTACTTC. It translates to CSVGGRASGNEQYF.

The chain couples TRBV7-2 to TRBJ2-5; unclear D gene. Per germline, CDR1 SGHTA and CDR2 FQGNSA. The CDR3 is made up of 11 amino acids. Trimming took off 10 bases at V and 5 bases at J, with 11 bases between the two ends. The CDR3 nucleotides read TGTGCCACCCGGGTGATGGAGACCCAGTACTTC. Its translation: CATRVMETQYF.

This clonotype was picked up one time. The chain recombines TRBV28 with TRBJ2-1, with D perhaps matching TRBD1 (5 bases). The CDR3 is 14 amino acids. Looked up from germline, CDR1 is MDHEN and CDR2 is SYDVKM. V lost 6 bases and J lost 6, with 15 bases in between. CDR3 nucleotide sequence: TGTGCCAGCAGACAAAACGACAGATTCAATGAGCAGTTCTTC. It encodes CASRQNDRFNEQFF.

The gene calls are TRBV12-3 or TRBV12-4 and TRBJ2-3; 7 nucleotides agree with TRBD2. CDR3 length equals 16 residues. The J segment lost 3 bases and the V segment lost 1 base, leaving 7 bases of the junction unmatched. In DNA, the CDR3 is TGTGCCAGCAGTTTAGTAGGCACTAGCGCTACAGATACGCAGTATTTT. The encoded protein is CASSLVGTSATDTQYF.

The genes are TRBV20-1 and TRBJ2-1, with D unresolved. There are 19 residues in the CDR3. The germline V and J ends were trimmed by 1 base and 0 bases, with 22 bases remaining between them. Germline V gene lookup returns CDR1 DFQATT and CDR2 SNEGSKA (reference sequence). Written as DNA, the CDR3 is TGCAGTGCTAGAGCCCGTGGGGTTGGTCCGATAATCTCCTACAATGAGCAGTTCTTC. It is translated as CSARARGVGPIISYNEQFF.

In regard to this clonotype: One end of the junction does not line up with germline, which may come from a read error. The V call is TRBV5-1, the J call TRBJ2-4, with 7 bases matching TRBD1. The length of the CDR3 is 16 residues. CDR1 and CDR2 from the germline V gene are SGHRS and YFSETQ. The CDR3 protein is CASGLGQAVAKNIQYF. In DNA form, the CDR3 reads TGCGCCAGCGGCTTAGGACAGGCAGTAGCCAAAAACATTCAGTACTTC.

This clonotype was observed a few times. The chain recombines TRBV12-3 or TRBV12-4 with TRBJ1-5, with 8 positions matching TRBD1. V shed 4 bases and J 3 bases; nucleotides not matched to a gene: 2. The CDR3 spans 14 residues. CDR3 DNA: TGTGCCAGCAGTTCGACAGGGGCCAATCAGCCCCAGCATTTT. Translated: CASSSTGANQPQHF.

The chain uses TRBV7-2 and TRBJ2-5; 13 bases agree with TRBD2. Germline CDR1 is SGHTA and CDR2 is FQGNSA. The J segment lost 5 bases and the V segment lost 5 bases, leaving 11 bases of the junction unmatched. CDR3 length: 17 residues. CDR3 amino acids: CASSRRTSTSGRETQYF. The CDR3 nucleotides read TGTGCCAGCAGCCGGAGAACCTCGACTAGCGGGAGGGAGACCCAGTACTTC.

V gene TRBV20-1 combines with J gene TRBJ2-5, with 9 bases that match TRBD1. J gave up 5 bases and V 3 bases, and 10 bases lay outside the gene matches. CDR1 and CDR2 (germline): DFQATT, SNEGSKA (reference sequence). The CDR3 consists of 15 residues. The CDR3 region is CSASPGTGLGETQYF. For the CDR3, the DNA is TGCAGTGCTAGTCCCGGGACAGGGCTGGGGGAGACCCAGTACTTC.

The chain employs TRBV6-1 and TRBJ2-5, with 7 bases that match TRBD2. V was clipped by 5 bases and J by 1 base; unmatched bases: 4. CDR3 length: 14 residues. CDR1 is MNHNS, CDR2 SASEGT, per germline. In nucleotides, the CDR3 is TGTGCCAGCAGTCCTACTAGCGCCCAAGAGACCCAGTACTTC. Translation gives CASSPTSAQETQYF.

The chain has TRBV7-2 and TRBJ2-6; a weak D match, TRBD1 (6 bases). Germline CDR1 SGHTA, CDR2 FQGNSA. This CDR3 region has 16 residues. Deletions cut 5 bases from V and 1 base from J, with 12 bases between. CDR3 amino acids: CASSPSRGSGANVLTF. DNA of the CDR3: TGTGCCAGCAGCCCATCTAGGGGGTCTGGGGCCAACGTCCTGACTTTC.

This chain uses TRBV2 with TRBJ2-1, with 14 bases that match TRBD2. Per the germline V gene, CDR1 is SNHLY and CDR2 is FYNNEI. V lost 7 bases, J lost 5 bases, and 4 bases stayed unmatched. The CDR3 is 15 amino acids. The CDR3 bases are TGTGCCAGCAATGGACTAGCGGGAGGAAACAATGAGCAGTTCTTC. The encoded protein is CASNGLAGGNNEQFF.

The chain recombines TRBV28 with TRBJ2-4; D not resolved. The DNA end lines up better with TRBJ2-7; the J call may be wrong. CDR1 and CDR2 from the germline V gene are MDHEN and SYDVKM. The CDR3 has 14 residues. The DNA for the CDR3 is TGTGCCAGCAGTTTTGGTGAAGTCTCCTACGAGCAGTACTTC. This gives the protein CASSFGEVSYEQYF.

This clonotype was found a few times. The chain couples TRBV3-1 to TRBJ2-3; D is unresolved. The CDR3 has 14 amino acids. In germline, CDR1 is LGHDT, CDR2 YNNKEL (reference sequence). V lost 0 bases and J lost 4, with 8 bases in between. CDR3 DNA: TGTGCCAGCAGCCAAGATCTCAACTCAGATACGCAGTATTTT. It translates to CASSQDLNSDTQYF.

V is TRBV7-2 and J is TRBJ1-2; TRBD1 aligns across 7 bases. The CDR3 is 13 amino acids. V trimming: 2 bases; J trimming: 8 bases; junction bases outside the gene matches: 5. Looked up from germline, CDR1 is SGHTA and CDR2 is FQGNSA. This CDR3 is CASSLNRGGGYTF. In nucleotides, the CDR3 is TGTGCCAGCAGCTTAAACAGGGGAGGGGGCTACACCTTC. Drawing the rest from reference TRBV7-2 and TRBJ1-2, the complete variable domain is GAGVSQSPSNKVTEKGKDVELRCDPISGHTALYWYRQSLGQGLEFLIYFQGNSAPDKSGLPSDRFSAERTGGSVSTLTIQRTQQEDSAVYLCASSLNRGGGYTFGSGTRLTVV.

This clonotype was observed a handful of times. The CDR3 sequence is CASSLSFGTSGNDEQFF. CDR3 DNA: TGCGCCAGCAGCTTGAGTTTTGGGACTAGCGGGAACGATGAGCAGTTCTTC. The rearrangement links TRBV10-2 to TRBJ2-1, with 13 positions matching TRBD2. This CDR3 has 17 residues. The germline V gene has CDR1 WSHSY and CDR2 SAAADI. V lost 6 bases and J lost 8; bases outside the gene matches: 13.

V usage is TRBV20-1 and J usage is TRBJ1-2; D uncertain. V gave up 3 bases and J gave up 3 bases, with 11 bases separating them. The CDR3 spans 13 residues. Germline V lookup: CDR1 DFQATT, CDR2 SNEGSKA (reference sequence). For the CDR3, the DNA is TGCAGTGCTAGTTCTGTAGCGTACTATGGCTACACCTTC. Translated: CSASSVAYYGYTF.

J is TRBJ2-1 and V is TRBV20-1; D gene unclear. This CDR3 has 15 amino acids. Trimming shortened V by 6 bases and J by 2 bases, and 17 bases separated the two germline ends. Per germline, CDR1 DFQATT and CDR2 SNEGSKA (reference sequence). CDR3 in DNA: TGCAGTGCACCCCCGTCGAGTACCCCCTACAATGAGCAGTTCTTC. Protein product: CSAPPSSTPYNEQFF.

The chain joins TRBV7-3 to TRBJ2-3; D might be TRBD2 (6 bases). The germline gives CDR1 SGHTA, CDR2 FQGTGA. This CDR3 comprises 15 residues. Trimming left V 4 bases short and J 2 bases short, with 13 bases between. The DNA for the CDR3 is TGTGCCAGCAGCTCCTCGGGGGAGTACACAGATACGCAGTATTTT. Its protein is CASSSSGEYTDTQYF.

The V and J genes are TRBV10-3 and TRBJ2-4; 11 bases align to TRBD1. The J call may be in error: the DNA end matches TRBJ2-7 better. CDR1 and CDR2 from the germline V gene are ENHRY and SYGVKD. The CDR3 sequence is 16 residues long. CDR3 in DNA: TGTGCCATCAGTGAGTTAGACGGACAGGGGGCTTACGAGCAGTACTTC. It yields the protein CAISELDGQGAYEQYF.